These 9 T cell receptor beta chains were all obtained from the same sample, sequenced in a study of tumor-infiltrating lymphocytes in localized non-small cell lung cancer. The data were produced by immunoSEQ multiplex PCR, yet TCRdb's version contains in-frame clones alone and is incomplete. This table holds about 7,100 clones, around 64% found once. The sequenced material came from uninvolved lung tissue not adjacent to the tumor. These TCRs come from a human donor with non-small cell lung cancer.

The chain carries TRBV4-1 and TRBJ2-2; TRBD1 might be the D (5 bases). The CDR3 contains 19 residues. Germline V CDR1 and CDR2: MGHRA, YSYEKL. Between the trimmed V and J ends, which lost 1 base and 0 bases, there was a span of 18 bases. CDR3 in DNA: TGCGCCAGCAGCCAAGGCCTCCTCACAAGACAGCCGAACACCGGGGAGCTGTTTTTT. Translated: CASSQGLLTRQPNTGELFF.

CDR3 residues: CASSQTGMNTEAFF. Here the CDR3 DNA reads TGTGCCAGCAGCCAGACAGGGATGAACACTGAAGCTTTCTTT. J is TRBJ1-1 and V is TRBV11-3, with 7 bases identical to TRBD1. J was trimmed by 0 bases and V by 5 bases; bases with no gene match: 3. This CDR3 has 14 residues. Germline-derived CDR1 and CDR2 are SGHNT and YENEEA.

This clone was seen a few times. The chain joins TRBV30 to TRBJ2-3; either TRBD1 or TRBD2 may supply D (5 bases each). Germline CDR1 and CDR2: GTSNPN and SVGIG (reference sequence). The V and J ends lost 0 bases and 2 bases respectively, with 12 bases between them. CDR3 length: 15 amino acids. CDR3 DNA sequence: TGTGCCTGGAGTGTATCGAGGGGTAACACAGATACGCAGTATTTT. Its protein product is CAWSVSRGNTDTQYF.

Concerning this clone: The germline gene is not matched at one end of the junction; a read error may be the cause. This chain's CDR3 is CASSETPGVRMDF. CDR3 coding DNA: TGTGCCAGTAGTGAAACCCCAGGGGTCAGGATGGACTTC. The V gene is TRBV19, the J gene TRBJ2-7; weak D call: TRBD1 (6 bases). Germline V gives CDR1 LNHDA, CDR2 SQIVND (reference sequence). This CDR3 contains 13 residues.

The CDR3: CASSQDKGAGEKLFF. As DNA, the CDR3 is TGCGCCAGCAGCCAAGATAAAGGGGCGGGTGAAAAACTGTTTTTT. The gene calls are TRBV4-3 and TRBJ1-4; tentatively, D is TRBD1 (5 bases). Germline V gene sequence: CDR1 LGHNA, CDR2 YSLEER. V lost 0 bases to trimming and J lost 7 bases, with 12 bases between them. The CDR3 consists of 15 residues.

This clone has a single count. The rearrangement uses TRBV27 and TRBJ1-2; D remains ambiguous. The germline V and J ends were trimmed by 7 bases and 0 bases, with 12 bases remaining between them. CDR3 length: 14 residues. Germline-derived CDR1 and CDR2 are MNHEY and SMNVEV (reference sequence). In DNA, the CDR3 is TGTGCCAGCACAGGTCACGGAGCTAACTATGGCTACACCTTC. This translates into CASTGHGANYGYTF.

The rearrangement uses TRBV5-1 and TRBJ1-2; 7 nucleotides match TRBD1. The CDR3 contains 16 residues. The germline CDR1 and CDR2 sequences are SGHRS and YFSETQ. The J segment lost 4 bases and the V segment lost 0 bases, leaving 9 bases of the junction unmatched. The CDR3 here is CASSLAGTEASYGYTF. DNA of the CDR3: TGCGCCAGCAGCTTGGCCGGGACAGAGGCCAGCTATGGCTACACCTTC.

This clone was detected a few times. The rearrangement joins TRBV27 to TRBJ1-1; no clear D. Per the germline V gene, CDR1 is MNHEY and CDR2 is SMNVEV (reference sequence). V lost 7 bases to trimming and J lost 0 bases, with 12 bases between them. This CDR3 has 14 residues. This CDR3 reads CASTQGSMNTEAFF. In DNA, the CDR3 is TGTGCCAGCACCCAAGGATCTATGAACACTGAAGCTTTCTTT.

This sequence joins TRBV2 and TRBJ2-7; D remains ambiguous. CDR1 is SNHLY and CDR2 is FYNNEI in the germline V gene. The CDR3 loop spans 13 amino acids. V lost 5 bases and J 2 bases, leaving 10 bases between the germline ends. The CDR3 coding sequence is TGTGCCAGCAGTTTAAGATTTACCTACGAGCAGTACTTC. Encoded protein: CASSLRFTYEQYF.